The source of this T cell receptor beta chain is a study of blood T cell repertoires in COVID-19. Looking at the study overall: Researchers got acute and convalescent COVID-19 samples from the United States, Italy and Spain. PBMCs, B-cell-depleted T cells, or T cells were the source of the cDNA or gDNA that made up the material.

Source study methods: Nucleated cell number was recorded as an estimate derived from reference gene primer amplification. Assay used: immunoSEQ multiplex PCR; TCRdb lists only in-frame clones, some missing. The D gene and trimming were derived from the DNA, and the V and J assignments and clone size from that table. Of 250,000 to 350,000 clones in the sample, nearly 90% were seen once. The CDR3 spans 16 residues. V lost 6 bases to trimming and J lost 5 bases, with 22 bases between them. Germline V CDR1 and CDR2: SGHAT, FQNNGV. The gene calls are TRBV11-2 and TRBJ2-5, with a weak D call TRBD1 (6 bases). This TCR was sampled from a man younger than 35 with active or convalescent COVID-19. The sample comprised peripheral blood. The CDR3 coding sequence is TGTGCCAGCAGTCGAGGTGGGGGCGGCCATTGGGAGACCCAGTACTTC. As protein: CASSRGGGGHWETQYF.